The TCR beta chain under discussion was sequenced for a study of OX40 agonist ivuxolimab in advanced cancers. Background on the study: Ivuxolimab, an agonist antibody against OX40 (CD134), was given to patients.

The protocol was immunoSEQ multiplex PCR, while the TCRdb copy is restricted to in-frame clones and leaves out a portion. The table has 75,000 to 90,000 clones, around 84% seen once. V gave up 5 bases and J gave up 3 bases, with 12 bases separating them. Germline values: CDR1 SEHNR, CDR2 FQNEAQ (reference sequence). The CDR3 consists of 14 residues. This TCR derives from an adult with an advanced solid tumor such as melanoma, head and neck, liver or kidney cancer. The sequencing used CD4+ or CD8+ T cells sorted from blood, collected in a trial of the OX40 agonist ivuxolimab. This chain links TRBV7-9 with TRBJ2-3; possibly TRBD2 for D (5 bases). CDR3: CASSDQRRTDTQYF. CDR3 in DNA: TGTGCCAGCAGCGATCAGAGGAGGACAGATACGCAGTATTTT.